A selection of T cell receptor beta chains follows, all from one sample in a study of blood T cell repertoires in COVID-19. Data came from immunoSEQ multiplex PCR; TCRdb stores just in-frame clones and leaves some out. The data contain under 200,000 clones, over 80% of them singletons. The specimen was peripheral blood. These receptors all stem from a woman of 80 years or more with COVID-19, enrolled during active disease. Each CDR3 is given with its conserved first and last residue. D genes are given only for firm matches. Size is omitted from some rows. Given values are once, few, many or a class for expanded clones.

length: 17
J: TRBJ2-5
V: TRBV5-1
size: NA
D: NA
CDR3: CASSSSLGAGVRETQYF
DNA: TGCGCCAGCAGCTCCTCCCTGGGGGCGGGAGTGAGGGAGACCCAGTACTTC

length: 14
J: TRBJ2-7
V: TRBV18
size: NA
D: TRBD1
CDR3: CASSPRDRVNEQYF
DNA: TGTGCCAGCTCACCACGGGACAGGGTTAACGAGCAGTACTTC

length: 14
J: TRBJ2-2
V: TRBV3-1/TRBV3-2
size: once
D: NA
CDR3: CASSHGPDTGELFF
DNA: TGTGCCAGCAGCCATGGTCCGGACACCGGGGAGCTGTTTTTT

length: 12
J: TRBJ2-3
V: TRBV2
size: NA
D: NA
CDR3: CASSEGRVAQYF
DNA: TGTGCCAGCAGTGAAGGCAGGGTGGCGCAGTATTTT

length: 14
J: TRBJ2-1
V: TRBV3-1/TRBV3-2
size: NA
D: NA
CDR3: CASSQDPSVSEQFF
DNA: TGTGCCAGCAGCCAAGACCCTTCCGTCTCCGAGCAGTTCTTC

length: 15
J: TRBJ1-4
V: TRBV11-2
size: NA
D: TRBD1
CDR3: CASREPGQGHGKLFF
DNA: TGTGCCAGCAGAGAACCGGGACAGGGGCATGGAAAACTGTTTTTT

length: 15
J: TRBJ1-5
V: TRBV5-1
size: NA
D: TRBD1
CDR3: CASSLGTGGWQPQHF
DNA: TGCGCCAGCAGCCTCGGGACAGGGGGCTGGCAGCCCCAGCATTTT

length: 16
J: TRBJ1-2
V: TRBV7-6
size: NA
D: NA
CDR3: CASSLETGGAGYGYTF
DNA: TGTGCCAGCAGCTTAGAAACCGGGGGAGCCGGCTATGGCTACACCTTC

length: 16
J: TRBJ2-2
V: TRBV24-1
size: NA
D: NA
CDR3: CATSDLGAGPTGELFF
DNA: TGTGCCACCAGTGATTTAGGGGCAGGGCCCACCGGGGAGCTGTTTTTT

length: 15
J: TRBJ2-7
V: TRBV5-1
size: NA
D: TRBD1
CDR3: CASSLGGTGSYEQYF
DNA: TGCGCCAGCAGCTTGGGCGGGACAGGTTCTTACGAGCAGTACTTC

length: 15
J: TRBJ1-2
V: TRBV6-5
size: NA
D: NA
CDR3: CASTRGRGMDYGYTF
DNA: TGTGCCAGCACAAGGGGTAGGGGTATGGACTATGGCTACACCTTC

length: 9
J: TRBJ1-1
V: TRBV6-6
size: NA
D: NA
CDR3: CATNLGAFF
DNA: TGTGCCACCAACCTCGGAGCTTTCTTT

length: 13
J: TRBJ1-3
V: TRBV19
size: NA
D: NA
CDR3: CASRFSSGNTIYF
DNA: TGTGCCAGTAGATTCAGCTCTGGAAACACCATATATTTT